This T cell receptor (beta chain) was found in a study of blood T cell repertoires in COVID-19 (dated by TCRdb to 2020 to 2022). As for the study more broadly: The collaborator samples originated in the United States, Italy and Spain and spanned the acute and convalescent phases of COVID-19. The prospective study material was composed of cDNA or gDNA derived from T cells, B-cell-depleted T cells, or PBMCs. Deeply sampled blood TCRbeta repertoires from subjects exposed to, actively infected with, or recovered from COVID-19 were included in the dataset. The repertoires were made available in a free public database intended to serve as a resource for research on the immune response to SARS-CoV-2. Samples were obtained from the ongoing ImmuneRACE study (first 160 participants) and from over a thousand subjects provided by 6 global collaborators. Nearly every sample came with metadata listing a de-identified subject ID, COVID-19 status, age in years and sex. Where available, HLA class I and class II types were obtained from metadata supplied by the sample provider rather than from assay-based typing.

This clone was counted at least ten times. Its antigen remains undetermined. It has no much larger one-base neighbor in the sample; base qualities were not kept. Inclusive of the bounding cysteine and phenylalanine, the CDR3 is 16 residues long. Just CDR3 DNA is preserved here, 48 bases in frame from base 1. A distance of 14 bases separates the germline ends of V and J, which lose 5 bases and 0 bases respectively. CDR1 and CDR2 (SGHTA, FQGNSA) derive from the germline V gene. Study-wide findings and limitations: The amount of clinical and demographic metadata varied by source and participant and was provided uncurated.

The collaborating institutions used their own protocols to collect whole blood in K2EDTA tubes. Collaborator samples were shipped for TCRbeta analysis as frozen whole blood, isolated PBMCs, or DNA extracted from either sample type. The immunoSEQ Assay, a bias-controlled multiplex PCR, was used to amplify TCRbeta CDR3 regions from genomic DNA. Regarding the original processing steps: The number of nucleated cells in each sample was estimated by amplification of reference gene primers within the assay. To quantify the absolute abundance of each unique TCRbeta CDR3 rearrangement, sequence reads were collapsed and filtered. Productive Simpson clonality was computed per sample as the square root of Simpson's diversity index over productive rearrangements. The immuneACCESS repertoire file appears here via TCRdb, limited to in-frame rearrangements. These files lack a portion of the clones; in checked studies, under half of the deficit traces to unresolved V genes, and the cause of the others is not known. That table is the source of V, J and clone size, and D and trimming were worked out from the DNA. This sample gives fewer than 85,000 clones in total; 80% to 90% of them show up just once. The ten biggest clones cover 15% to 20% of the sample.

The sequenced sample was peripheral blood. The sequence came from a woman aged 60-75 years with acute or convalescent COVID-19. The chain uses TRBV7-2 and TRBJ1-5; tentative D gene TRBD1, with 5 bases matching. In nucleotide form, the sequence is TGTGCCAGCAGCCCAACAGGAGGGATTAGCAATCAGCCCCAGCATTTT. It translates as CASSPTGGISNQPQHF. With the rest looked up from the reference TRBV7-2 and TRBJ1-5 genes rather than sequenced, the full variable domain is GAGVSQSPSNKVTEKGKDVELRCDPISGHTALYWYRQSLGQGLEFLIYFQGNSAPDKSGLPSDRFSAERTGGSVSTLTIQRTQQEDSAVYLCASSPTGGISNQPQHFGDGTRLSIL.